The 24 T cell receptor beta chains given below trace back to one sample, sequenced in a study of T cells in Graves' hyperthyroidism and ophthalmopathy. Researchers took RNA transcripts and amplified the TCR beta CDR3 regions from them. Using the HTBI primer set, a first-round RT-PCR was run on the TCR CDR3. TCRdb fed the multiplex PCR reads into MiXCR, producing one record per CDR3 protein. The sample includes 300,000 to 450,000 distinct CDR3 sequences, approximately 17% of them seen just once. The sequenced sample consisted of blood. These receptors all stem from a man between 18 and 35 years old with Graves' ophthalmopathy.

This clonotype was seen only a few times. This chain joins TRBV15 and TRBJ2-7, with TRBD1 identical over 9 bases. The V segment lost 1 base and the J segment 6 bases; nucleotides outside the gene matches: 4. The CDR3 runs 14 residues. The germline CDR1 and CDR2 sequences are LNHNV and YYDKDF (reference sequence). Here the CDR3 DNA reads TGTGCCACCAGCAGAGGACAGGGGGGGCTCGAGCAGTACTTC. This gives the protein CATSRGQGGLEQYF.

This clonotype occurred many times. The genes are TRBV2 and TRBJ2-7; D is possibly TRBD1 (6 bases). CDR3 length: 12 amino acids. The V gene's germline CDR1 is SNHLY and CDR2 FYNNEI. V shed 7 bases and J shed 6 bases, with 13 bases lying between them. The CDR3 DNA is TGTGCCAGCACAGGGGCTCCTCGCGAGCAGTACTTC. It is translated as CASTGAPREQYF. The full variable domain, completed using reference TRBV2 and TRBJ2-7, is EPEVTQTPSHQVTQMGQEVILRCVPISNHLYFYWYRQILGQKVEFLVSFYNNEISEKSEIFDDQFSVERPDGSNFTLKIRSTKLEDSAMYFCASTGAPREQYFGPGTRLTVT.

V usage is TRBV9 and J usage is TRBJ2-1, with D perhaps matching TRBD1 or TRBD2 (6 bases each). Per germline, CDR1 SGDLS and CDR2 YYNGEE. CDR3 size: 16 residues. Between the trimmed V and J ends, which lost 4 bases and 3 bases, there was a span of 17 bases. The CDR3 bases are TGTGCCAGCAGCCCGGTGAGGGGGGCGAGCTACAATGAGCAGTTCTTC. Encoded protein: CASSPVRGASYNEQFF.

In this sample, this clonotype turned up once. The rearrangement links TRBV28 to TRBJ1-2; 7 bases are shared with TRBD1. Germline values: CDR1 MDHEN, CDR2 SYDVKM. The CDR3 covers 15 residues. The V gene end was trimmed by 2 bases and the J gene end by 0 bases; junction bases not matched to a gene: 3. The chain's CDR3 is CASSLPGTANYGYTF. The CDR3 bases are TGTGCCAGCAGTTTACCGGGGACAGCTAACTATGGCTACACCTTC.

Comments on this clonotype: One end of the junction fails to match germline, which may point to a read error. The rearrangement uses TRBV18 and TRBJ2-7; D not resolved. Germline CDR1 is KGHSH and CDR2 is LQKENI. The CDR3 sequence is 16 residues long. The CDR3 DNA is TGTGCCGGCTCACCACCGTCACACCGCGACTCCTACGAGCAGTACTTC. It encodes CAGSPPSHRDSYEQYF.

In its sample, this clonotype was seen a few times. The CDR3: CASSPLPSTDTQYF. CDR3 nucleotides: TGTGCCAGCTCACCACTGCCTAGCACAGATACGCAGTATTTT. The chain recombines TRBV18 with TRBJ2-3; D not resolved. The CDR3 consists of 14 residues. V was cut by 1 base and J by 0 bases, with 5 bases left in between. Germline V gene sequence: CDR1 KGHSH, CDR2 LQKENI.

The chain has TRBV7-3 and TRBJ2-1, with 9 positions matching TRBD2. Germline V CDR1 and CDR2: SGHTA, FQGTGA. CDR3 length: 14 amino acids. Trimming cost V 5 bases and J 8 bases; bases outside gene matches: 7. CDR3 region: CASSRGGGIDEQFF. The CDR3 DNA sequence: TGTGCCAGCAGCCGCGGGGGGGGGATCGATGAGCAGTTCTTC.

The chain is built from TRBV12-3 or TRBV12-4 and TRBJ1-1; a weak D match, TRBD1 (5 bases). This CDR3 region has 14 residues. V dropped 6 bases and J dropped 5 bases, with 16 bases sitting between them. The CDR3 region is CASRLGNGGTEAFF. As DNA, the CDR3 is TGTGCCAGCAGACTTGGGAATGGGGGGACTGAAGCTTTCTTT.

The chain joins TRBV24-1 to TRBJ2-2; 7 bases line up with TRBD2. The length of the CDR3 is 17 residues. V gave up 2 bases and J gave up 2 bases; unmatched junction bases: 7. Per the germline V gene, CDR1 is KGHDR and CDR2 is SFDVKD. CDR3 in amino acids: CATSDYFGGSNTGELFF. The CDR3 DNA reads as TGTGCCACCAGTGATTATTTCGGGGGGTCCAACACCGGGGAGCTGTTTTTT.

This chain joins TRBV20-1 and TRBJ2-1, with TRBD2 matching 12 bases. After removal of 5 bases from V and 6 bases from J, the junction contained 11 bases not matched to a gene. Germline V lookup: CDR1 DFQATT, CDR2 SNEGSKA (reference sequence). The CDR3 totals 16 residues. The CDR3 spells CSAGPRGLAGPNEQFF. The CDR3 region has the DNA TGCAGTGCTGGACCCCGGGGACTAGCGGGCCCCAATGAGCAGTTCTTC.

This clonotype has more than one count but fewer than ten. One base away lies a much larger clone, so this may be a sequencing read error. The rearrangement links TRBV3-1 to TRBJ2-1; TRBD2 agrees at 10 bases. This CDR3 has 14 amino acids. V lost 4 bases and J lost 9; bases outside the gene matches: 6. Looked up from germline, CDR1 is LGHDT and CDR2 is YNNKEL (reference sequence). The CDR3 here is CASSRSGGRGEQFF. The CDR3 DNA reads TGTGCCAGCAGCCGTAGCGGGGGGCGGGGTGAGCAGTTCTTC.

This chain connects TRBV5-1 to TRBJ2-1, with TRBD2 identical over 16 bases. Trimming cost V 4 bases and J 0 bases; bases outside gene matches: 16. The CDR3 covers 22 residues. CDR1 SGHRS and CDR2 YFSETQ come from the germline V gene. The CDR3 reads CASSATGTSGGALFNSYNEQFF. DNA of the CDR3: TGCGCCAGCAGCGCTACCGGGACTAGCGGGGGGGCCCTTTTTAACTCCTACAATGAGCAGTTCTTC.

Only a few counts were recorded for this clonotype. The chain combines TRBV5-6 with TRBJ1-4, with no clear D. The V and J ends lost 0 bases and 5 bases respectively, with 8 bases between them. Germline-derived CDR1 and CDR2 are SGHDT and YYEEEE. The CDR3 is 14 residues long. DNA for the CDR3: TGTGCCAGCAGCTTGGGCGGCTTCAATGAAAAACTGTTTTTT. It codes for CASSLGGFNEKLFF.

V and J are TRBV6-1 and TRBJ2-3; either TRBD1 or TRBD2 may fit D (5 bases each). The germline V and J ends were trimmed by 6 bases and 0 bases, with 16 bases remaining between them. The CDR3 totals 16 residues. Germline V gene data show CDR1 as MNHNS and CDR2 as SASEGT. The CDR3 sequence is CASRDRDGASTDTQYF. The CDR3 nucleotides are TGTGCCAGCAGAGACCGGGACGGGGCTAGCACAGATACGCAGTATTTT.

This clonotype has a count of ten or more. The genes are TRBV7-2 and TRBJ2-7, with D unresolved. Germline CDR1 reads SGHTA; CDR2 reads FQGNSA. V lost 0 bases, J lost 1 base, and 4 bases lay in between. The CDR3 loop spans 13 amino acids. The CDR3 coding sequence is TGTGCCAGCAGCTTAGCCAGGTCCTACGAGCAGTACTTC. Its protein is CASSLARSYEQYF.

This clonotype was observed many times. The chain is built from TRBV20-1 and TRBJ2-2, with TRBD1 identical over 8 bases. CDR3 length: 17 residues. J was trimmed by 0 bases and V by 3 bases; bases with no gene match: 9. Germline V gene lookup returns CDR1 DFQATT and CDR2 SNEGSKA (reference sequence). Written as DNA, the CDR3 is TGCAGTGCTAGGCAAAGGAAGACAGGGGCGAACACCGGGGAGCTGTTTTTT. This translates into CSARQRKTGANTGELFF.

The rearrangement links TRBV12-3 or TRBV12-4 to TRBJ2-4; D is perhaps TRBD1 (5 bases). This CDR3 has 14 amino acids. Trimming stripped 2 bases from V and 4 bases from J, with 9 bases between. The CDR3 DNA is TGTGCCAGCAGTTTAAGGGGAAGAAAAAACATTCAGTACTTC. Translated, it gives CASSLRGRKNIQYF.

The rearrangement joins TRBV5-1 to TRBJ1-2, with D perhaps TRBD1 (6 bases). The CDR3 covers 14 residues. V lost 4 bases and J lost 7, with 17 bases in between. The germline CDR1 and CDR2 sequences are SGHRS and YFSETQ. CDR3 loop: CASSDRGGGCGYTF. For the CDR3, the DNA is TGCGCCAGCAGCGATCGAGGGGGTGGCTGTGGCTACACCTTC.

This clonotype appeared a few times. The chain joins TRBV12-3 or TRBV12-4 to TRBJ2-3, with D possibly TRBD2 on 6 matching bases. Trimming removed 4 bases from V and 2 bases from J, with 10 bases in between. This CDR3 has 14 residues. DNA of the CDR3: TGTGCCAGCAGTTGGGGCGGGGCCACAGATACGCAGTATTTT. It codes for CASSWGGATDTQYF.

This clonotype was recorded a few times. The gene calls are TRBV7-9 and TRBJ1-3, with TRBD1 matching over 7 bases. The CDR3 contains 14 residues. CDR1 and CDR2 from the germline V gene are SEHNR and FQNEAQ (reference sequence). J was trimmed by 6 bases and V by 5 bases; bases with no gene match: 7. The CDR3 nucleotides read TGTGCCAGCAGCCCTCGACAGGGATCAAACACCATATATTTT. Translating gives CASSPRQGSNTIYF.

This chain uses TRBV9 with TRBJ1-2; tentative D call: TRBD1 (6 bases). This CDR3 contains 15 residues. Germline V lookup: CDR1 SGDLS, CDR2 YYNGEE. V gave up 4 bases and J gave up 4 bases, with 17 bases separating them. The CDR3 sequence: CASSQVGGLIYGYTF. The CDR3, as DNA: TGTGCCAGCAGCCAAGTAGGGGGACTAATCTATGGCTACACCTTC.

This clonotype occurred many times. This chain connects TRBV28 to TRBJ2-5; 7 positions agree with TRBD2. Germline loops: CDR1 MDHEN, CDR2 SYDVKM. The CDR3 is made up of 14 amino acids. The V and J ends lost 6 bases and 5 bases, in that order; junction bases with no gene match: 9. The CDR3 bases are TGTGCCAGCAGGGGGGGGACTACTGGGGAGACCCAGTACTTC. This encodes CASRGGTTGETQYF.

In this sample, this clonotype turned up many times. The chain recombines TRBV12-3 or TRBV12-4 with TRBJ1-5; D gene ambiguous. Trimming cost V 3 bases and J 9 bases, with 9 bases left between them. This CDR3 region has 12 residues. The CDR3 loop is CASSFGRRPQHF. CDR3 nucleotide sequence: TGTGCCAGCAGTTTTGGGCGGAGGCCCCAGCATTTT.

In this sample, this clonotype turned up a few times. One end of the junction fails to match germline, which may point to a read error. V and J are TRBV7-7 and TRBJ2-1; D uncertain. This CDR3 comprises 13 residues. Germline CDR1 SSHAT, CDR2 FNYEAQ (reference sequence). The CDR3 protein is CASSLDTANEQFF. The CDR3 DNA follows: TGTGCTAGCAGCTTAGATACGGCCAATGAGCAGTTCTTC.